The following is a T cell receptor (beta chain) sequence with its context. Its antigen is still unknown. The data are from a study of regulatory T cells in long-lasting Graves disease. Study results and limitations: Persistent disease showed a preference for TRBV28, TRBJ1-2 and TRBJ2-5.

Library construction for TCR beta used iRepertoire HTBI primers and Arm-PCR of CDR3 regions. TCRdb independently ran MiXCR on the multiplex PCR reads; one entry per CDR3 protein. The table lists hundreds of thousands of distinct CDR3 sequences, 22% of them singletons. V was cut by 5 bases and J by 2 bases, with 17 bases left in between. Germline V gene lookup returns CDR1 MDHEN and CDR2 SYDVKM. The CDR3 runs 16 residues. Time point of the sample: persistent/refractory GD, antithyroid drugs over 5 years with positive TRAb. Researchers made the TCR library from RNA that was extracted from PBMCs. In each case, Graves' disease was diagnosed per American Thyroid Association guidelines.

Sequences were derived from peripheral blood mononuclear cells (PBMCs), sampled when the disease was refractory, from a patient treated with antithyroid drugs. The V call is TRBV28, the J call TRBJ2-3, with a tentative D call TRBD1 (7 bases). The sequence derives from a female donor with Graves disease. CDR3 DNA sequence: TGTGCCAGCAGTCCCGAGACAGGGACTTTCACAGATACGCAGTATTTT. Its protein is CASSPETGTFTDTQYF.